Detailed here is one T cell receptor (beta chain). Its antigen is still unknown. The source of the sample is a study of beta chain features in type 1 diabetes. Study summary: Examination spanned about 110 million sorted cells from all samples. Regarding the study as a whole: Type 1 diabetes patients had VDJ junctions that carried fewer insertions and more deletions.

The isolated RNA, all of it, was reverse transcribed, so expressed TCRB transcripts were what got sequenced. The method was immunoSEQ multiplex PCR; TCRdb's version includes in-frame clones alone and lacks a portion of them. The table shows hundreds of thousands of clones, with roughly 9.6% occurring only once. Deletions cut 0 bases from V and 7 bases from J, with 6 bases between. Germline CDR1 GTSNPN, CDR2 SVGIG (reference sequence). The CDR3 spans 11 residues. Staining for CD45RO/CCR7/CD25/CD127/CD95/CD27 allowed sorting of CD4+ naive, central memory, regulatory and stem cell-like memory cells. The clonotype comes from a woman in her late teens or twenties in good health. The chain uses TRBV30 and TRBJ1-1; D gene unclear. The sequenced material came from naive CD4+ T cells from blood. The CDR3 DNA reads as TGTGCCTGGAGTGTCAAGAGTGAAGCTTTCTTT. Protein: CAWSVKSEAFF.